These 21 T cell receptor beta chains originate from one sample sequenced in a study of shared clonotypes between healthy human individuals. The data were produced by immunoSEQ multiplex PCR, yet TCRdb's version contains in-frame clones alone and is incomplete. The profile shows approximately 2,000,000 clones, around 90% of them singletons. Sequencing used naive CD4+ T cells from PBMCs. Subset reported: CD45RA+ positively selected. The source of these receptors is a man aged 18 to 29 in good health. Some clones in this sample may be carry-over from other donors' samples.

The V gene is TRBV4-1, the J gene TRBJ2-5; no reliable D call. The end of the DNA is better explained by TRBJ2-7, so the J call may be wrong. This CDR3 is 12 amino acids long. Germline CDR1 MGHRA, CDR2 YSYEKL. In DNA, the CDR3 is TGCGCCAGCAGCCAATACCCCTACGAGCAGTACTTC. The encoded protein is CASSQYPYEQYF.

The chain carries TRBV7-6 and TRBJ1-3; D is perhaps TRBD1 (5 bases). The germline V and J ends were trimmed by 5 bases and 4 bases, with 15 bases remaining between them. This CDR3 has 15 residues. Germline loops: CDR1 SGHVS, CDR2 FNYEAQ. DNA of the CDR3: TGTGCCAGCAGCCCGCTTGGGGGGGTCGGAAACACCATATATTTT. It specifies CASSPLGGVGNTIYF.

The genes are TRBV11-3 and TRBJ2-6; 7 bases fit TRBD2. CDR3 length: 16 residues. CDR1 is SGHNT and CDR2 is YENEEA in the germline V gene. The V and J ends lost 1 base and 4 bases, in that order; junction bases with no gene match: 4. CDR3 residues: CASSLGGGNGANVLTF. In nucleotides, the CDR3 is TGTGCCAGCAGCTTAGGGGGAGGGAACGGGGCCAACGTCCTGACTTTC.

The chain recombines TRBV28 with TRBJ2-7; 8 bases match TRBD1. Germline-derived CDR1 and CDR2 are MDHEN and SYDVKM. CDR3 length: 15 amino acids. J gave up 7 bases and V 4 bases, and 12 bases lay outside the gene matches. The CDR3 region is CASSSPGTGPAEQYF. CDR3 DNA: TGTGCCAGCAGTTCCCCGGGGACAGGTCCCGCGGAGCAGTACTTC.

The chain uses TRBV7-6 and TRBJ2-3; D perhaps matches TRBD2 (7 bases). Trimming removed 5 bases from V and 3 bases from J, with 18 bases in between. Per germline, CDR1 SGHVS and CDR2 FNYEAQ. This CDR3 contains 16 residues. CDR3: CASSALGGVVTDTQYF. CDR3 bases: TGTGCCAGCAGCGCCCTAGGGGGGGTAGTGACAGATACGCAGTATTTT.

V gene TRBV28 combines with J gene TRBJ1-3; no definite D call. V lost 6 bases and J 4 bases, leaving 16 bases between the germline ends. This CDR3 comprises 15 residues. The V gene's germline CDR1 is MDHEN and CDR2 SYDVKM. In DNA form, the CDR3 reads TGTGCCAGCAGCCAGTCCAGCGGGTTCGGAAACACCATATATTTT. Protein: CASSQSSGFGNTIYF. Looking up the rest from reference TRBV28 and TRBJ1-3 gives the full variable domain: DVKVTQSSRYLVKRTGEKVFLECVQDMDHENMFWYRQDPGLGLRLIYFSYDVKMKEKGDIPEGYSVSREKKERFSLILESASTNQTSMYLCASSQSSGFGNTIYFGEGSWLTVV.

The rearrangement links TRBV10-1 to TRBJ2-3; D is possibly TRBD1 (6 bases). V lost 1 base, J lost 3 bases, and 14 bases lay in between. The CDR3 contains 16 residues. Germline values: CDR1 WNHNN, CDR2 SYGVQD (reference sequence). CDR3 in amino acids: CASSEYGTGLTDTQYF. The CDR3 bases are TGCGCCAGCAGTGAGTATGGAACAGGGTTGACAGATACGCAGTATTTT.

This chain uses TRBV6-6 with TRBJ1-1; D is possibly TRBD1 (6 bases). There are 14 residues in the CDR3. V lost 4 bases, J lost 7 bases, and 16 bases lay in between. Germline CDR1 MNHNY, CDR2 SVGAGI (reference sequence). The CDR3 DNA follows: TGTGCCAGCAGTTGGGGAGACAGGTCCGGTGAAGCTTTCTTT. Its translation is CASSWGDRSGEAFF.

This chain connects TRBV11-2 to TRBJ2-1; D is possibly TRBD1 or TRBD2 (5 bases each). This CDR3 is 14 amino acids long. V dropped 1 base and J dropped 8 bases, with 12 bases sitting between them. Germline V gives CDR1 SGHAT, CDR2 FQNNGV. The DNA of the CDR3 is TGTGCCAGCAGCTTAGCGGGGCTAATGGATGAGCAGTTCTTC. Translation gives CASSLAGLMDEQFF.

This chain connects TRBV9 to TRBJ2-6, with 7 bases aligning to TRBD1. V gave up 3 bases and J gave up 0 bases; unmatched junction bases: 6. The CDR3 totals 17 residues. Germline V gene sequence: CDR1 SGDLS, CDR2 YYNGEE. CDR3 nucleotide sequence: TGTGCCAGCAGCGCAACCGGGACAGCCTCTGGGGCCAACGTCCTGACTTTC. Its translation is CASSATGTASGANVLTF. The whole variable domain, remainder taken from reference TRBV9 and TRBJ2-6, is DSGVTQTPKHLITATGQRVTLRCSPRSGDLSVYWYQQSLDQGLQFLIQYYNGEERAKGNILERFSAQQFPDLHSELNLSSLELGDSALYFCASSATGTASGANVLTFGAGSRLTVL.

The chain uses TRBV6-1 and TRBJ2-3; 11 nucleotides agree with TRBD2. This CDR3 region has 18 residues. CDR1 is MNHNS, CDR2 SASEGT, per germline. Trimming at V came to 1 base and at J to 4 bases, leaving 10 bases not matched to a gene. This CDR3 reads CASSEGRLAGRRADTQYF. The CDR3 DNA is TGTGCCAGCAGTGAAGGGAGACTAGCGGGGAGACGGGCAGATACGCAGTATTTT.

The gene calls are TRBV7-2 and TRBJ1-4, with 9 bases matching TRBD1. This CDR3 region has 15 residues. Looked up from germline, CDR1 is SGHTA and CDR2 is FQGNSA. After removal of 2 bases from V and 5 bases from J, the junction contained 3 bases not matched to a gene. Here the CDR3 reads CASSLTGGTNEKLFF. CDR3 nucleotides: TGTGCCAGCAGCTTAACAGGGGGCACCAATGAAAAACTGTTTTTT.

J is TRBJ2-2 and V is TRBV6-5; D remains ambiguous. Germline values: CDR1 MNHEY, CDR2 SVGAGI. Trimming took off 2 bases at V and 4 bases at J, with 8 bases between the two ends. The CDR3 is 14 amino acids. The CDR3 reads CASSYRAGTGELFF. In nucleotides, the CDR3 is TGTGCCAGCAGTTACCGTGCTGGCACCGGGGAGCTGTTTTTT.

In regard to this clone: The sample contains more than one DNA sequence encoding this CDR3. The chain is built from TRBV7-3 and TRBJ1-1, with a tentative D call TRBD1 (5 bases). This CDR3 is 13 amino acids long. Per germline, CDR1 SGHTA and CDR2 FQGTGA. Trimming took off 4 bases at V and 4 bases at J, with 10 bases between the two ends. The CDR3 loop is CASSSQGGTEAFF. The CDR3 bases are TGTGCCAGCAGCTCCCAGGGCGGCACTGAAGCTTTCTTT.

This clone was recorded a few times. This chain uses TRBV7-9 with TRBJ1-2, with 9 bases lining up with TRBD1. This CDR3 region has 14 residues. Losses at the gene ends were 7 bases for V and 7 bases for J; bases not matched to a gene: 10. Germline V gene data show CDR1 as SEHNR and CDR2 as FQNEAQ (reference sequence). CDR3 DNA: TGTGCCAGCAAGACCCCGAGACAGGGGGGTGGCTACACCTTC. Translated: CASKTPRQGGGYTF.

The chain combines TRBV2 with TRBJ1-2; the match to TRBD1 covers 10 bases. Per germline, CDR1 SNHLY and CDR2 FYNNEI. The CDR3 sequence is 14 residues long. V lost 6 bases and J lost 0; bases outside the gene matches: 1. The CDR3 bases are TGTGCCAGCAGGGGACAGGGGCCTAACTATGGCTACACCTTC. It is translated as CASRGQGPNYGYTF.

The chain carries TRBV27 and TRBJ2-4, with D possibly matching TRBD2 (6 bases). Germline-derived CDR1 and CDR2 are MNHEY and SMNVEV (reference sequence). Deletions cut 3 bases from V and 1 base from J, with 10 bases between. The CDR3 has 15 amino acids. CDR3: CASSLGTQAKNIQYF. As DNA, the CDR3 is TGTGCCAGCAGTTTGGGGACTCAGGCCAAAAACATTCAGTACTTC.

This rearrangement joins TRBV10-3 to TRBJ2-7; 8 nucleotides align to TRBD1. Trimming removed 0 bases from V and 5 bases from J; junction bases left unmatched: 6. The germline CDR1 and CDR2 sequences are ENHRY and SYGVKD. The CDR3 consists of 15 residues. CDR3 in amino acids: CAISESNQGAHEQYF. The CDR3 nucleotides read TGTGCCATCAGTGAGTCCAATCAGGGGGCCCACGAGCAGTACTTC.

This clone was observed a few times. This rearrangement joins TRBV10-3 to TRBJ1-5; a weak D match, TRBD1 (5 bases). V gave up 4 bases and J gave up 5 bases, with 9 bases separating them. CDR3 length: 13 residues. Germline lookup yields CDR1 ENHRY and CDR2 SYGVKD. The CDR3 DNA is TGTGCCATCAGTGGGGGCCAATATCAGCCCCAGCATTTT. Its protein is CAISGGQYQPQHF.

This rearrangement joins TRBV5-1 to TRBJ2-3, with TRBD2 identical over 15 bases. V gave up 2 bases and J gave up 5 bases; unmatched junction bases: 12. CDR1 SGHRS and CDR2 YFSETQ come from the germline V gene. The CDR3 runs 19 residues. The CDR3 sequence is CASSFGLAGGPVPRDTQYF. The CDR3 nucleotides read TGCGCCAGCAGCTTCGGACTAGCGGGAGGGCCGGTTCCGCGAGATACGCAGTATTTT.

Only one count was recorded for this clone. V usage is TRBV5-1 and J usage is TRBJ2-7; TRBD1 matches 10 bases. The J segment lost 0 bases and the V segment lost 4 bases, leaving 13 bases of the junction unmatched. The germline V gene encodes CDR1 SGHRS and CDR2 YFSETQ. The CDR3 contains 18 residues. In DNA, the CDR3 is TGCGCCAGCAGCACTAAAAGGACAGGGGGGAATATCTCCTACGAGCAGTACTTC. Residues: CASSTKRTGGNISYEQYF.